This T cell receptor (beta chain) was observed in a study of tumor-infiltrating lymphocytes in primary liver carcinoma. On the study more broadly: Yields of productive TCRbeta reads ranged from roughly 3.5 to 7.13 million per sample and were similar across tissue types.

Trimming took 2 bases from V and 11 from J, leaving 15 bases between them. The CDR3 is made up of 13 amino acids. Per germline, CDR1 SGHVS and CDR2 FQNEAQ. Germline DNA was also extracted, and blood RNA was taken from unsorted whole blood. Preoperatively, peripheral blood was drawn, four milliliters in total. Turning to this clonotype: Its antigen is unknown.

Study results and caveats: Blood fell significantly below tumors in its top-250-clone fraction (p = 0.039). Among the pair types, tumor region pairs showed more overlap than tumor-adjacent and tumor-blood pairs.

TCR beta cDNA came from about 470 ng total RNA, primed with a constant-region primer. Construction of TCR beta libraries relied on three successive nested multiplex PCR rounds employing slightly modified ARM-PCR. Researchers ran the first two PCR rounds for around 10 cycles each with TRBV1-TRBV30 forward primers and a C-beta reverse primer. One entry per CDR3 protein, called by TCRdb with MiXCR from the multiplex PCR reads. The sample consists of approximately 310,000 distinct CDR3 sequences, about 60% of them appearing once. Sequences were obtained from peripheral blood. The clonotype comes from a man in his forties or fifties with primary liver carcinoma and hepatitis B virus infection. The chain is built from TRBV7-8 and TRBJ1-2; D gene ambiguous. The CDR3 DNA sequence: TGTGCCAGCAGCTTAAAAGTAGCCTCTAGTTACACCTTC. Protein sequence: CASSLKVASSYTF.